The sequence of this TCR beta chain was determined in a study of T cell responses to AZD1222 COVID-19 vaccine. Study observations and caveats: Clonal diversity may have been underestimated in mostly white British donors. The number of AZD1222 recipients seropositive at baseline was only six.

Assay used: immunoSEQ multiplex PCR; TCRdb lists only in-frame clones, some missing. The data contain 85,000 to 100,000 clones, approximately 90% of them singletons. On this clone itself: What it recognizes is unknown.

The clonotype originates from an adult who received the AZD1222 COVID-19 vaccine. This specimen consisted of peripheral blood, obtained 28 days after the second AZD1222 dose.

CDR3 DNA: TGTGCCAGCAGAGGACAGCAAGAGACCCAGTACTTC. This sequence encodes CASRGQQETQYF. The chain joins TRBV28 to TRBJ2-5; tentative D call: TRBD1 (6 bases). CDR1 MDHEN and CDR2 SYDVKM come from the germline V gene. The CDR3 totals 12 residues. The V end lost 6 bases, the J end lost 2 bases, and 7 bases lay between the germline ends.